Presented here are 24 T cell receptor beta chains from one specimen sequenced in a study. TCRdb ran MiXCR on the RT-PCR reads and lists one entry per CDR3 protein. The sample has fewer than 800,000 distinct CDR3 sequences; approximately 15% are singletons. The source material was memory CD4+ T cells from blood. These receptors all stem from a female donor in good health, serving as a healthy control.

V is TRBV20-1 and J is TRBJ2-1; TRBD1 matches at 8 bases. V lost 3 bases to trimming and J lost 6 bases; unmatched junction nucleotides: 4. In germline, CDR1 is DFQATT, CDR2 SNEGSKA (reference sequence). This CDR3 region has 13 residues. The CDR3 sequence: CSASGQGVNEQFF. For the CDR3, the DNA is TGCAGTGCTAGTGGACAGGGAGTCAATGAGCAGTTCTTC.

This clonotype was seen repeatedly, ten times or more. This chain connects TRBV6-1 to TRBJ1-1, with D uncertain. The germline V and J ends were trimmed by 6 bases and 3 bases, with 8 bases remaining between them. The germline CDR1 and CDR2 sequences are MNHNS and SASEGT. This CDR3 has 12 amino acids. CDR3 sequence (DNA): TGTGCCAGCAGAGGGCTTCACACTGAAGCTTTCTTT. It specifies CASRGLHTEAFF.

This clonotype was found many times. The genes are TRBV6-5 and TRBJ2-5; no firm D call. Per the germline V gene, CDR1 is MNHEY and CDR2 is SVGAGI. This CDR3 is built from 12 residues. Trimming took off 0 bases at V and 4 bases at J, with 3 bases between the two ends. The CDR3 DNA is TGTGCCAGCAGTTACTCAATAGAGACCCAGTACTTC. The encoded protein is CASSYSIETQYF.

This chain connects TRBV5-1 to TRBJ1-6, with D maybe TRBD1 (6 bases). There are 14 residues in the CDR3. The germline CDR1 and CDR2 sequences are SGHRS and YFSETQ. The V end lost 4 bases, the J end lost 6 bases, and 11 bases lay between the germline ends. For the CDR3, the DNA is TGCGCCAGCAGCCAACAGGGAACTAATTCACCCCTCCACTTT. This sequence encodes CASSQQGTNSPLHF.

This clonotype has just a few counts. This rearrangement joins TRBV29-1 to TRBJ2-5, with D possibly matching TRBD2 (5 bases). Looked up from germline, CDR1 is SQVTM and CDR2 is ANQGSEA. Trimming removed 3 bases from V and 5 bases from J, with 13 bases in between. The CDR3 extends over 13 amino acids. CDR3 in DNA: TGCAGCGTTGATAGGCCGGGGTTGGAGACCCAGTACTTC. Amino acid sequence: CSVDRPGLETQYF.

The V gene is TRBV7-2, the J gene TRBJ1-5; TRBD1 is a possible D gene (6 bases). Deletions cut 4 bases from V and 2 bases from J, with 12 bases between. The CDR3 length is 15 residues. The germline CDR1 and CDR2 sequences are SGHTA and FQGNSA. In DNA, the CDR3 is TGTGCCAGCAGCTCCCGGGGGGCGGGCAATCAGCCCCAGCATTTT. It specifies CASSSRGAGNQPQHF.

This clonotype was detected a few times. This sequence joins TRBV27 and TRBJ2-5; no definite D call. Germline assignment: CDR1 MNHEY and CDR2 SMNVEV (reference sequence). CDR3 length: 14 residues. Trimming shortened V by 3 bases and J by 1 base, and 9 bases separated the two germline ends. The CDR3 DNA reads TGTGCCAGCAGTTTCGGCAGGTCCCAAGAGACCCAGTACTTC. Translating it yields CASSFGRSQETQYF.

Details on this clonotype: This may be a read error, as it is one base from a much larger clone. The DNA for the CDR3 is TGCGCCAGCAGCTTGGCCAGTTCTGAGTCGGACTACACCTTC. Encoded protein: CASSLASSESDYTF. V and J are TRBV5-1 and TRBJ1-2; D is uncertain. The length of the CDR3 is 14 residues. V was cut by 0 bases and J by 10 bases, with 16 bases left in between. Per the germline V gene, CDR1 is SGHRS and CDR2 is YFSETQ.

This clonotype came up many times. DNA for the CDR3: TGTGCCAGCAGGTGGACAGGGTCCACCTACGAGCAGTACTTC. Its protein is CASRWTGSTYEQYF. The rearrangement links TRBV6-6 to TRBJ2-7; 8 bases match TRBD1. The CDR3 has 14 amino acids. Germline V gene data show CDR1 as MNHNY and CDR2 as SVGAGI (reference sequence). J gave up 2 bases and V 6 bases, and 6 bases lay outside the gene matches.

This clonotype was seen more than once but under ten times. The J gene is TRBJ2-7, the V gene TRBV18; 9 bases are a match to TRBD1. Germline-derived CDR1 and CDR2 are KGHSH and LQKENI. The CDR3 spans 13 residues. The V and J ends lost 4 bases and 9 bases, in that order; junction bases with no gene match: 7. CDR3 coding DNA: TGTGCCAGCTCACGAGGACAGGGGAAAGCGCAGTACTTC. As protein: CASSRGQGKAQYF.

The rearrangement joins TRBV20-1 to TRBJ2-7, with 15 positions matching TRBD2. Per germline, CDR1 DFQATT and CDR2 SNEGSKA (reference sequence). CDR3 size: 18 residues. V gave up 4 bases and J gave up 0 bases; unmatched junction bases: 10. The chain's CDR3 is CSANGGTSGRLDSYEQYF. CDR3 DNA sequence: TGCAGTGCTAACGGCGGGACTAGCGGGAGGCTAGACTCCTACGAGCAGTACTTC.

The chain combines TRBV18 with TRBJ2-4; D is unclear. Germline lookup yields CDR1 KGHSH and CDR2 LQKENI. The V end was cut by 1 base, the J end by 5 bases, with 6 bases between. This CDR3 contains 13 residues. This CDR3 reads CASSPQRENIQYF. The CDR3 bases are TGTGCCAGCTCACCACAACGGGAAAACATTCAGTACTTC.

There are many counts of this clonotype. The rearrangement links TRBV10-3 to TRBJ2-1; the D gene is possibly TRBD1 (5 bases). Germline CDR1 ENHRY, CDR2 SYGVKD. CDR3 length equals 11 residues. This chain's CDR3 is CATVSYNEQFF. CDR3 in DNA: TGTGCGACAGTCTCCTACAATGAGCAGTTCTTC.

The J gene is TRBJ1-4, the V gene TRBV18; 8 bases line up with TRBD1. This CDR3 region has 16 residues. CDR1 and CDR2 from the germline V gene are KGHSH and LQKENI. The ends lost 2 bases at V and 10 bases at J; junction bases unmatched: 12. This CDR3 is CASSPYGQGGRGKLFF. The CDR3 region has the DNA TGTGCCAGCTCACCATACGGACAGGGAGGTCGAGGAAAACTGTTTTTT.

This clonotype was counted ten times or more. CDR3 in DNA: TGTGCCAGCAGCTCCTCGGAGACCCAGTACTTC. It encodes CASSSSETQYF. V usage is TRBV7-2 and J usage is TRBJ2-5; D gene unclear. This CDR3 contains 11 residues. Germline loops: CDR1 SGHTA, CDR2 FQGNSA. Trimming shortened V by 4 bases and J by 5 bases, and 5 bases separated the two germline ends. The full variable domain, with the rest looked up from reference TRBV7-2 and TRBJ2-5, is GAGVSQSPSNKVTEKGKDVELRCDPISGHTALYWYRQSLGQGLEFLIYFQGNSAPDKSGLPSDRFSAERTGGSVSTLTIQRTQQEDSAVYLCASSSSETQYFGPGTRLLVL.

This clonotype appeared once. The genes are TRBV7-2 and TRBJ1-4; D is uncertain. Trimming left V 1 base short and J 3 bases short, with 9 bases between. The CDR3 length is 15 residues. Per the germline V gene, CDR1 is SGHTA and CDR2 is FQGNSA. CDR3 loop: CASSLGVLANEKLFF. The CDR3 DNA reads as TGTGCCAGCAGCTTAGGTGTTCTCGCTAATGAAAAACTGTTTTTT. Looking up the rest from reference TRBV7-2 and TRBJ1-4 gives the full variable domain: GAGVSQSPSNKVTEKGKDVELRCDPISGHTALYWYRQSLGQGLEFLIYFQGNSAPDKSGLPSDRFSAERTGGSVSTLTIQRTQQEDSAVYLCASSLGVLANEKLFFGSGTQLSVL.

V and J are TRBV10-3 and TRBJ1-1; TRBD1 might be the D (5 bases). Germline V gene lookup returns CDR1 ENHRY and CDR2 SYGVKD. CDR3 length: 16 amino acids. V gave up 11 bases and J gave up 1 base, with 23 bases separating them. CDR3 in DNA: TGTGCCTCAAAATCTGGAGGGGCTATGGAGAACACTGAAGCTTTCTTT. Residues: CASKSGGAMENTEAFF.

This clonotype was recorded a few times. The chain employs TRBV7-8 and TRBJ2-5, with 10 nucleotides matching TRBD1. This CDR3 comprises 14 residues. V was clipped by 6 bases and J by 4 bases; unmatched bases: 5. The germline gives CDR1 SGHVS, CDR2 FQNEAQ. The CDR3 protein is CASSPDRGRETQYF. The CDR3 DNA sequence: TGTGCCAGCAGTCCCGACAGGGGGCGAGAGACCCAGTACTTC.

The chain's CDR3 is CASSLEGSYYNEQFF. DNA for the CDR3: TGTGCCAGCAGTTTAGAGGGGTCCTACTACAATGAGCAGTTCTTC. This chain links TRBV28 with TRBJ2-1; perhaps D is TRBD1 or TRBD2 (5 bases each). V was pared by 2 bases and J by 3 bases, with 11 bases between. CDR1 and CDR2 (germline): MDHEN, SYDVKM. This CDR3 spans 15 amino acids.

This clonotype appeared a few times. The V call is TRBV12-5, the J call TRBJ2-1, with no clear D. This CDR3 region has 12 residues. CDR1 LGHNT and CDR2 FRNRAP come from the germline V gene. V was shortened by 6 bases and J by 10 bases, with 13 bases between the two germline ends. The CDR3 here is CASGARPGEQFF. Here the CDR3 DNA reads TGTGCTAGTGGGGCCCGCCCAGGAGAGCAGTTCTTC.

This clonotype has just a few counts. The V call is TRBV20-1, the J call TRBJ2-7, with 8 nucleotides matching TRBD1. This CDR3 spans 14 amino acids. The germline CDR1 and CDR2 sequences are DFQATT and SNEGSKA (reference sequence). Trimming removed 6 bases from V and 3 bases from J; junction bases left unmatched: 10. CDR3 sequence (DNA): TGCAGTGCGCATTCAACAGGGGGAAGCTACGAGCAGTACTTC. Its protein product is CSAHSTGGSYEQYF.

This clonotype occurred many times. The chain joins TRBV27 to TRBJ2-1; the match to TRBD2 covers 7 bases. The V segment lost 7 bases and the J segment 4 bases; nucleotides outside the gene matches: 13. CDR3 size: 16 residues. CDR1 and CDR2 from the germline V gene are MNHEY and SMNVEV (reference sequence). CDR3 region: CASISRPGGGYNEQFF. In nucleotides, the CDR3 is TGTGCCAGCATCTCCCGGCCGGGGGGAGGTTACAATGAGCAGTTCTTC.

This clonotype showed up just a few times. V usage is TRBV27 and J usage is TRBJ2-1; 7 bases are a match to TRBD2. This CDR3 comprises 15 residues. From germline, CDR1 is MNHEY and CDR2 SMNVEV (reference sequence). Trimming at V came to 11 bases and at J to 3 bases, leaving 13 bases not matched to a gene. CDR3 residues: CAVSGGGVDYNEQFF. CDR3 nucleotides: TGTGCCGTATCTGGTGGGGGGGTTGACTACAATGAGCAGTTCTTC.

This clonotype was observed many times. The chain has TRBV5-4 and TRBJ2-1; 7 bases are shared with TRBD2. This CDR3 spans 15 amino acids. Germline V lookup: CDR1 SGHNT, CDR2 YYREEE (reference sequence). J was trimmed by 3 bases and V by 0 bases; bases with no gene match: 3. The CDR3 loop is CASSLELAIYNEQFF. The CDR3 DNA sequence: TGTGCCAGCAGCTTGGAACTAGCGATCTACAATGAGCAGTTCTTC.